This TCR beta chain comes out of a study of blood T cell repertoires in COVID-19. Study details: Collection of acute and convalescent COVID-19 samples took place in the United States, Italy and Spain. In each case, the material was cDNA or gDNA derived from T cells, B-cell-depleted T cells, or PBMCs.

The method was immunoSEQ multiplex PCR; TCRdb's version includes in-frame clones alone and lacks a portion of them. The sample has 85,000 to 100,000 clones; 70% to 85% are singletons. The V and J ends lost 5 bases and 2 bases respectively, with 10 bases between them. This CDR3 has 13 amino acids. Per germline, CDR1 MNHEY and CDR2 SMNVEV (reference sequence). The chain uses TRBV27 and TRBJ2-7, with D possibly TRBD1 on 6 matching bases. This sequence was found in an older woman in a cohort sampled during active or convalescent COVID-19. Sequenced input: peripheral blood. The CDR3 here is CASSPRTAYEQYF. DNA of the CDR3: TGTGCCAGCAGTCCCCGGACAGCCTACGAGCAGTACTTC.